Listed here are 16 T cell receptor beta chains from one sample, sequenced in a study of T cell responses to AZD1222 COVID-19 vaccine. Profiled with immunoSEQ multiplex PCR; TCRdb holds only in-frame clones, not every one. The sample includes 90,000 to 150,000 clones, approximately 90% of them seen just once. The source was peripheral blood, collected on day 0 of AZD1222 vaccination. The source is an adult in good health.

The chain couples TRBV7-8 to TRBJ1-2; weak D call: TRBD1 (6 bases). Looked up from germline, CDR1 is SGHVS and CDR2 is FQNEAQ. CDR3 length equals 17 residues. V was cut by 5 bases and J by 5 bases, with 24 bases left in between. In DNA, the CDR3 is TGTGCCAGCAGCCTATCGATAGCAGGGGCCCTAGGTTATGGCTACACCTTC. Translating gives CASSLSIAGALGYGYTF.

CDR3 protein: CSASPLDRIHNEQFF. The CDR3 region has the DNA TGCAGTGCTAGTCCGCTTGACAGAATCCACAATGAGCAGTTCTTC. This chain joins TRBV20-1 and TRBJ2-1; a possible D gene is TRBD1 (5 bases). The CDR3 totals 15 residues. Trimming removed 3 bases at V and 5 bases at J, with 17 bases between. CDR1 and CDR2 from the germline V gene are DFQATT and SNEGSKA (reference sequence).

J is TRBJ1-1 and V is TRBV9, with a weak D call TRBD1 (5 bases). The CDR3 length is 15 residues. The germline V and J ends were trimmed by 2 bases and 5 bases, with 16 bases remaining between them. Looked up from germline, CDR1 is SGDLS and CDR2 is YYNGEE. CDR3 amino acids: CASSVLPQGATEAFF. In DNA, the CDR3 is TGTGCCAGCAGCGTCCTCCCGCAGGGCGCTACTGAAGCTTTCTTT.

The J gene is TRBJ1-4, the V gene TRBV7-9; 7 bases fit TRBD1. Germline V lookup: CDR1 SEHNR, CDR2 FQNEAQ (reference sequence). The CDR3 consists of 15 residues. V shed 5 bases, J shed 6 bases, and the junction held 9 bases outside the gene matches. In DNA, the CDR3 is TGTGCCAGCAGCCCCGAGGTAGGGGGCGATGAAAAACTGTTTTTT. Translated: CASSPEVGGDEKLFF.

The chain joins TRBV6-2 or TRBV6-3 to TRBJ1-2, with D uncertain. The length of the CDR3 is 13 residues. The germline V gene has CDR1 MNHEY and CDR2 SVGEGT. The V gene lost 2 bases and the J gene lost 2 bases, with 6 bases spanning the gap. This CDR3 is CASSYDGNYGYTF. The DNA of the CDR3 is TGTGCCAGCAGTTACGACGGAAACTATGGCTACACCTTC.

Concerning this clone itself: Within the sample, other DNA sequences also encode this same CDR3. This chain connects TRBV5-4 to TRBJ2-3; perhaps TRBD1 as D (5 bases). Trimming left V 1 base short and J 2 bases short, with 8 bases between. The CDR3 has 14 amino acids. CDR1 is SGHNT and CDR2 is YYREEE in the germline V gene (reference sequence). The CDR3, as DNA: TGTGCCAGCAGCTTGCAGGGTTCCACAGATACGCAGTATTTT. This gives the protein CASSLQGSTDTQYF.

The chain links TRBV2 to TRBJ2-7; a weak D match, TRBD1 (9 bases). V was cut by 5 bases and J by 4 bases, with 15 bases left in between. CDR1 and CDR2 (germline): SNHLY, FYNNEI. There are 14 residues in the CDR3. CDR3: CASSIAGQGYEQYF. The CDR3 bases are TGTGCCAGCAGTATAGCGGGACAGGGTTACGAGCAGTACTTC.

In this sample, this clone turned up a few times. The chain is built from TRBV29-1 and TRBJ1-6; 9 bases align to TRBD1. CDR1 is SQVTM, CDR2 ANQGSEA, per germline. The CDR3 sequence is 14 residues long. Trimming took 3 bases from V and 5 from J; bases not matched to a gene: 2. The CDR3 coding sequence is TGCAGCGTTGATGACAGGGGGGATAATTCACCCCTCCACTTT. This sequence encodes CSVDDRGDNSPLHF.

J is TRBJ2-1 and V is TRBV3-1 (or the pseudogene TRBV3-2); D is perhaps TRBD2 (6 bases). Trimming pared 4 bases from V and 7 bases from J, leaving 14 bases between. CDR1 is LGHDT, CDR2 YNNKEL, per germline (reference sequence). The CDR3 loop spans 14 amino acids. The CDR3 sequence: CASSPLRDLNEQFF. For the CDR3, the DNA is TGTGCCAGCAGCCCCCTCCGGGACTTGAATGAGCAGTTCTTC.

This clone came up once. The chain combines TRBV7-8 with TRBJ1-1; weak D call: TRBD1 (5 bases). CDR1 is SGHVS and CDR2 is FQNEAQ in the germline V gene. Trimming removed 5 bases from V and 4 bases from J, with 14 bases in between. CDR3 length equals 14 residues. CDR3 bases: TGTGCCAGCAGCCTAGACAGCCTCACCACTGAAGCTTTCTTT. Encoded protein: CASSLDSLTTEAFF. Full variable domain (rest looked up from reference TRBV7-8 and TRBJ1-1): GAGVSQSPRYKVAKRGQDVALRCDPISGHVSLFWYQQALGQGPEFLTYFQNEAQLDKSGLPSDRFFAERPEGSVSTLKIQRTQQEDSAVYLCASSLDSLTTEAFFGQGTRLTVV.

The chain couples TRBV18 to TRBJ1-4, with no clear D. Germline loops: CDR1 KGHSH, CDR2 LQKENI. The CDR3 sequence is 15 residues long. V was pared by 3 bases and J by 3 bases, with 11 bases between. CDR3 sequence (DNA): TGTGCCAGCTCACCGAACCGGGCACCTAATGAAAAACTGTTTTTT. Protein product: CASSPNRAPNEKLFF.

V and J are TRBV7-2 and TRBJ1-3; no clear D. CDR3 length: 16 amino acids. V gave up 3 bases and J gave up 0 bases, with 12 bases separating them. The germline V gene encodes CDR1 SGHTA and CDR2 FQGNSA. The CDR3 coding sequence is TGTGCCAGCAGCTTCTCTCATCAAGGCTCTGGAAACACCATATATTTT. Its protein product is CASSFSHQGSGNTIYF.

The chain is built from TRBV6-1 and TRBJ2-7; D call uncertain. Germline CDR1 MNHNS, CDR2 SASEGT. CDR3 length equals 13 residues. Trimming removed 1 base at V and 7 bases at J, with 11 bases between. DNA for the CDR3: TGTGCCAGCAGTGAAGGGGGTGGGGTGGAGCAGTACTTC. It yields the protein CASSEGGGVEQYF.

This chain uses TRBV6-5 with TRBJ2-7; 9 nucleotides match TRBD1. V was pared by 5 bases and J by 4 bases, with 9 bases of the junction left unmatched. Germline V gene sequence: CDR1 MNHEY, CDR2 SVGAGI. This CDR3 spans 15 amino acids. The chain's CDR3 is CASSPSGTGSYEQYF. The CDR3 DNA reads TGTGCCAGCAGTCCCTCCGGGACAGGGTCTTACGAGCAGTACTTC.

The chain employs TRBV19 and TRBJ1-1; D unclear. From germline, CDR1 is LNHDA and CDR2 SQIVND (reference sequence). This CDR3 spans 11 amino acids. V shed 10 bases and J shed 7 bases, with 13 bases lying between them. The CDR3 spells CAIMTEVEAFF. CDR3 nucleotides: TGTGCCATCATGACGGAGGTTGAAGCTTTCTTT.

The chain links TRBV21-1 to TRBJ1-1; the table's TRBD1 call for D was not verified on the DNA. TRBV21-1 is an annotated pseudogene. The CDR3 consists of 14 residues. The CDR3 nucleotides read TGTGCCAGCAGCAAAACAGGGGAGAACACTGAAGCTTTCTTT. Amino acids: CASSKTGENTEAFF.